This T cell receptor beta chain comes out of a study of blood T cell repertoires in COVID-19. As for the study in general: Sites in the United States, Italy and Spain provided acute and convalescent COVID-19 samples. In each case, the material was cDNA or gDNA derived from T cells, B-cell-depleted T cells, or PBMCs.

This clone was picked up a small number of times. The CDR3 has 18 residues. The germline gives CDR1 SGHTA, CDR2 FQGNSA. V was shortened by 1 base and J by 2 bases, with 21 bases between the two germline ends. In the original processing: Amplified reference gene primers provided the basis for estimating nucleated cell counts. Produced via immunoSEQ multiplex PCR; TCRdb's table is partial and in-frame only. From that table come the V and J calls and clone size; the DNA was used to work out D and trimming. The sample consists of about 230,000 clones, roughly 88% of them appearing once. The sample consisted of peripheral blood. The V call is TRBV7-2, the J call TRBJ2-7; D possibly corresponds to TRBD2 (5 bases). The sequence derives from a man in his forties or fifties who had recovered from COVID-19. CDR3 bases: TGTGCCAGCAGCTTAGAGTTCCGAGGGCTGGGCCGACCCTACGAGCAGTACTTC. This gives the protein CASSLEFRGLGRPYEQYF.